Here is one T cell receptor (beta chain) with its context. The germline V gene encodes CDR1 MDHEN and CDR2 SYDVKM. The CDR3 has 17 amino acids. V trimming: 5 bases; J trimming: 0 bases; junction bases outside the gene matches: 9. The data originate from a study of blood T cell repertoires in COVID-19. The age range of participants was about 18 to 95 years, with residence in some 25 US areas. The protocol was immunoSEQ multiplex PCR, while the TCRdb copy is restricted to in-frame clones and leaves out a portion. The sample contains about 320,000 clones, around 86% of which appear only once. This TCR derives from a man in his sixties who had recovered from COVID-19. The chain links TRBV28 to TRBJ1-4; 7 nucleotides match TRBD1. Sequencing used PBMCs or T cells enriched from blood (not recorded which). CDR3 residues: CASSSLTGPATNEKLFF. DNA for the CDR3: TGTGCCAGCAGTAGCTTGACAGGGCCCGCAACTAATGAAAAACTGTTTTTT.